The T cell receptor beta chain described here comes from a study of shared clonotypes between healthy human individuals. Across the study: The study enrolled a couple of women and a few men aged 18 to 49. Plates per donor: three CD4 naive, three CD4 memory, two CD8 naive, one CD8 memory. Findings and limits, study-wide: Relative to their counterparts shared across all four donors, non-shared clonotypes exhibited diminished generation probabilities.

A word on this clone: Its antigen is still unknown. At the DNA level, this CDR3 is encoded by other sequences in the same sample as well.

The authors divided CD4+ cells into CD45RA+ naive and CD45RA-negative memory subsets. The data were produced by immunoSEQ multiplex PCR, yet TCRdb's version contains in-frame clones alone and is incomplete. The repertoire holds 1,500,000 or so clones, with approximately 98.5% as singletons. This TCR came from a man aged 30-40 years in good health. The source material was naive CD4+ T cells sorted from blood. Sample subset: CD45RA+ positively selected.

As DNA, the CDR3 is TGTGCCAGCAGTGAAGGAGGAGGCCAGCCCCAGCATTTT. It encodes CASSEGGGQPQHF. This chain uses TRBV6-1 with TRBJ1-5, with no clear D. CDR1 and CDR2 (germline): MNHNS, SASEGT. V was shortened by 1 base and J by 7 bases, with 8 bases between the two germline ends. CDR3 size: 13 residues.